This T cell receptor (beta chain) was sequenced during a study of blood T cells in healthy people across ages. Study-level findings and limits: A greater number of naive CD4+ cells and higher diversity distinguished long-lived donors from aged donors.

The CDR3 consists of 11 residues. Trimming shortened V by 7 bases and J by 6 bases, and 10 bases separated the two germline ends. CDR1 and CDR2 (germline): MGHDK, SYGVNS. A remark on this clonotype: Its antigen is still unknown.

Roughly 10 milliliters of peripheral blood were drawn from each donor. For the second PCR, which ran for 7 to 11 cycles, a sample-barcoded 5' primer and a J-beta primer mix were used. Each CDR3 protein gets one entry after TCRdb re-called the 5' RACE reads with MiXCR. The sample holds approximately 1,700,000 distinct CDR3 sequences, approximately 39% seen once. The sample consisted of blood. The clonotype comes from a human donor in good health. The J gene is TRBJ2-7, the V gene TRBV25-1, with D tentatively TRBD1 or TRBD2 (6 bases each). Written as DNA, the CDR3 is TGTGCCAGCACCGAGGGGGGCGAGCAGTACTTC. Protein: CASTEGGEQYF.